The T cell receptor (beta chain) described here comes from a study of chemoradiotherapy in HPV16-positive cancers. Study results and caveats: During treatment, candidate HPV-specific clones and E7-related motifs expanded in tumor.

On this clone: The antigen remains unidentified.

The method was immunoSEQ multiplex PCR; TCRdb's version includes in-frame clones alone and lacks a portion of them. The sample includes a few thousand clones, over 60% seen only once; the top ten take around 9.3%. The V gene lost 4 bases and the J gene lost 0 bases, with 11 bases spanning the gap. Germline V CDR1 and CDR2: SGHRS, YFSETQ. The CDR3 runs to 15 residues. The clonotype was recovered from a human donor with HPV-associated anogenital cancer. The rearrangement links TRBV5-1 to TRBJ2-1, with a tentative D call TRBD2 (5 bases). Sequences were derived from tumor tissue, sampled from a patient who underwent chemoradiotherapy. CDR3 DNA sequence: TGCGCCAGCAGCATCCCTAGCAGCTCCTACAATGAGCAGTTCTTC. Its protein is CASSIPSSSYNEQFF.